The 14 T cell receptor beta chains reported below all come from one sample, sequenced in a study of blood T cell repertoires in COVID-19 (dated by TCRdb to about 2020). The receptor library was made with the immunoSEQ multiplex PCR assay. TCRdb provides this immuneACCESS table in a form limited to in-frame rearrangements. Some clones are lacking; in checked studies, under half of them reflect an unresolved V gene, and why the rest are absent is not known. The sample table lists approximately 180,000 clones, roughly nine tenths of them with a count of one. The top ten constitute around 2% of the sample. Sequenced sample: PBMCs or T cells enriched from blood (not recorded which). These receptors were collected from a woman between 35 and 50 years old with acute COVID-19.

Here the CDR3 DNA reads TGTGCCAGCAGTCCGAATCCCGACAGGGGGGGTTTCGAGACCCAGTACTTC. Translating gives CASSPNPDRGGFETQYF. V gene TRBV6-6 combines with J gene TRBJ2-5; 9 nucleotides agree with TRBD1. CDR1 is MNHNY and CDR2 is SVGAGI in the germline V gene (reference sequence). The V and J ends lost 5 bases and 5 bases, in that order; junction bases with no gene match: 15. CDR3 size: 17 residues.

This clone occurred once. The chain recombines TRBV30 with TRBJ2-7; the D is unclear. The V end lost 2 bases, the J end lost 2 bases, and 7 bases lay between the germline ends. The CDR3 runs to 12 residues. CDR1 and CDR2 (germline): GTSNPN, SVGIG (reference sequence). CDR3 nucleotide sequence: TGTGCCTGGAGTATCACAGCCTACGAGCAGTACTTC. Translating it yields CAWSITAYEQYF.

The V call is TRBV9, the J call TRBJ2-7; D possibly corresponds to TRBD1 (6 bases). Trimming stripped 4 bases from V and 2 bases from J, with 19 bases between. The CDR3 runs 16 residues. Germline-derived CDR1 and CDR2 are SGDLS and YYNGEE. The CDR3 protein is CASSLHRDTNTYEQYF. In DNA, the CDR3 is TGTGCCAGCAGCCTCCACCGGGACACCAATACCTACGAGCAGTACTTC.

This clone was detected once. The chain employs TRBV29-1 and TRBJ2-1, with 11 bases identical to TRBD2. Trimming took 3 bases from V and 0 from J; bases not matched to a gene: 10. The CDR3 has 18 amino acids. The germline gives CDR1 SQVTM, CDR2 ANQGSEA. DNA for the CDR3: TGCAGCGTTGATAGGACTAGCGGGTTCCGGAGCTCCTACAATGAGCAGTTCTTC. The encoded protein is CSVDRTSGFRSSYNEQFF.

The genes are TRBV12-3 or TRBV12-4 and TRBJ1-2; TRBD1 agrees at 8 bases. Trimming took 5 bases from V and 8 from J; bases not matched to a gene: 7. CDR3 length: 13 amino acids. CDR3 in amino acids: CASSPDREIGYTF. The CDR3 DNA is TGTGCCAGCAGTCCGGACAGGGAGATAGGCTACACCTTC.

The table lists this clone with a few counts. CDR3 amino acids: CASRGSNYGYTF. CDR3 coding DNA: TGTGCCAGCAGGGGCAGTAACTATGGCTACACCTTC. J is TRBJ1-2 and V is TRBV7-9; D is unclear. V was cut by 6 bases and J by 1 base, with 6 bases left in between. Germline V gives CDR1 SEHNR, CDR2 FQNEAQ (reference sequence). This CDR3 has 12 amino acids.

DNA for the CDR3: TGCGCCAGCAGTGAGTCGTGGGGACAGGGTAGCCATAGCAATCAGCCCCAGCATTTT. As protein: CASSESWGQGSHSNQPQHF. The chain links TRBV10-2 to TRBJ1-5, with 9 bases fitting TRBD1. CDR1 and CDR2 (germline): WSHSY, SAAADI. Losses at the gene ends were 0 bases for V and 0 bases for J; bases not matched to a gene: 9. This CDR3 spans 19 amino acids.

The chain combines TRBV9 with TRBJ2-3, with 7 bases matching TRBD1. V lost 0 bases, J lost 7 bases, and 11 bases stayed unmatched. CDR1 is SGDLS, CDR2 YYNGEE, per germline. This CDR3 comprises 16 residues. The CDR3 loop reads CASSVGRTGAHYTQYF. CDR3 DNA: TGTGCCAGCAGCGTAGGAAGGACAGGAGCACATTATACGCAGTATTTT.

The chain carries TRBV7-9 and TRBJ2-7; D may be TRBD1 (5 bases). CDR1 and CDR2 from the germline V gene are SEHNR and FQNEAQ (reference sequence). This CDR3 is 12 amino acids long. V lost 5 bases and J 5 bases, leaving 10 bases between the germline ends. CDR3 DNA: TGTGCCAGCAGCGAAACAGGCGACGAGCAGTACTTC. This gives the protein CASSETGDEQYF.

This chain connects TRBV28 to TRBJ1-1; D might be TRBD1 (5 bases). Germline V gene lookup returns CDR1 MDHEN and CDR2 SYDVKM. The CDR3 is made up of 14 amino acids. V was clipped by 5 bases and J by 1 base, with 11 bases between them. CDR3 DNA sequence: TGTGCCAGCAGTCGCCGGGGGGGGAACACTGAAGCTTTCTTT. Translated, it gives CASSRRGGNTEAFF.

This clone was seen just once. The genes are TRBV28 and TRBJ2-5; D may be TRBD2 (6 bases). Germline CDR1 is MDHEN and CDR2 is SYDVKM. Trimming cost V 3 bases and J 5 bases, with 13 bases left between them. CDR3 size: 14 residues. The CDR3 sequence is CASSFGGVSETQYF. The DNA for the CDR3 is TGTGCCAGCAGTTTTGGCGGGGTGTCCGAGACCCAGTACTTC.

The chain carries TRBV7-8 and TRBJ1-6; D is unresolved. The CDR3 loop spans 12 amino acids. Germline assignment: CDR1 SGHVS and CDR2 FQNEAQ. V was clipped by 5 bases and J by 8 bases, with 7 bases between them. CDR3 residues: CASSLRDSPLHF. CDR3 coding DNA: TGTGCCAGCAGCCTACGGGATTCACCCCTCCACTTT.

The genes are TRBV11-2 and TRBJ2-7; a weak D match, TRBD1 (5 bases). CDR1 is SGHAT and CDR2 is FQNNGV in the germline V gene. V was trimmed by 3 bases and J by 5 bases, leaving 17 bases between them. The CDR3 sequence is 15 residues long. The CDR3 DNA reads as TGTGCCAGCAGCTTCTCGGTGGAAGGGGTCCACGAGCAGTACTTC. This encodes CASSFSVEGVHEQYF.

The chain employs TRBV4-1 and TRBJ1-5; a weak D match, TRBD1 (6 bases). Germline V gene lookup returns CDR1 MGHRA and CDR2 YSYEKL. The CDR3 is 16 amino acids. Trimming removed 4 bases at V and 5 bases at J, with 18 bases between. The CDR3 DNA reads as TGCGCCAGCAGCCGGGATCCTCGGGGGGCGGATCAGCCCCAGCATTTT. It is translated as CASSRDPRGADQPQHF.